The 27 T cell receptor beta chains reported below all come from one sample, sequenced in a study of T cells after yellow fever vaccination. From the 5' RACE reads, TCRdb called clonotypes with MiXCR, one entry per CDR3 protein. The data contain some 350,000 distinct CDR3 sequences, 8% to 10% of them seen just once; the ten biggest clones take up roughly 18%. Material: PBMCs, obtained on the day of the first yellow fever vaccination. The receptors shown here come from a man between 18 and 35 years old who received the YFV17D yellow fever vaccine.

This chain connects TRBV7-2 to TRBJ2-3, with 8 positions matching TRBD2. The CDR3 consists of 17 residues. Germline assignment: CDR1 SGHTA and CDR2 FQGNSA. After removal of 0 bases from V and 5 bases from J, the junction contained 10 bases not matched to a gene. CDR3 nucleotides: TGTGCCAGCAGCTTAGCGGCCGGGGGGGGCAGGAGAGATACGCAGTATTTT. Its translation is CASSLAAGGGRRDTQYF.

V gene TRBV18 combines with J gene TRBJ2-7, with 9 bases fitting TRBD1. The CDR3 is 16 residues long. The trim removed 1 base at V and 5 bases at J, leaving 9 bases unmatched. The germline gives CDR1 KGHSH, CDR2 LQKENI. The CDR3 spells CASSPRNIGTGNEQYF. In DNA form, the CDR3 reads TGTGCCAGCTCACCACGCAATATCGGGACAGGGAACGAGCAGTACTTC.

J is TRBJ2-5 and V is TRBV12-3 or TRBV12-4, with D tentatively TRBD1 or TRBD2 (5 bases each). Trimming removed 8 bases from V and 4 bases from J, with 17 bases in between. The CDR3 loop spans 14 amino acids. CDR3 bases: TGTGCCAGCGGCAATGGGGGTAATTTAGAGACCCAGTACTTC. It translates to CASGNGGNLETQYF.

The chain uses TRBV11-2 and TRBJ1-1; D might be TRBD1 (6 bases). Germline V gene data show CDR1 as SGHAT and CDR2 as FQNNGV. The germline V and J ends were trimmed by 5 bases and 0 bases, with 10 bases remaining between them. The CDR3 is 14 residues long. Here the CDR3 DNA reads TGTGCCAGCAGCCGAACAGGGTTGAACACTGAAGCTTTCTTT. As protein: CASSRTGLNTEAFF.

This clonotype was counted only a few times. V is TRBV19 and J is TRBJ1-1; D is perhaps TRBD1 (6 bases). V lost 3 bases and J lost 1, with 12 bases in between. Germline CDR1 and CDR2: LNHDA and SQIVND (reference sequence). This CDR3 spans 15 amino acids. CDR3 sequence (DNA): TGTGCCAGTAGTATTTTCGGGGGCAAGAACACTGAAGCTTTCTTT. Its protein product is CASSIFGGKNTEAFF.

This clonotype appeared a few times. The chain recombines TRBV5-1 with TRBJ2-1; D unresolved. V lost 0 bases and J 9 bases, leaving 13 bases between the germline ends. Germline CDR1 reads SGHRS; CDR2 reads YFSETQ. This CDR3 is built from 14 residues. For the CDR3, the DNA is TGCGCCAGCAGCTTGGGGTTTCAGGAAGCTGAGCAGTTCTTC. Its translation: CASSLGFQEAEQFF.

At least ten counts were recorded for this clonotype. The chain combines TRBV5-8 with TRBJ2-1; possibly TRBD2 for D (6 bases). Germline lookup yields CDR1 SGHTS and CDR2 YDEGEE. The CDR3 totals 17 residues. V was clipped by 0 bases and J by 9 bases, with 22 bases between them. CDR3 coding DNA: TGTGCCAGCAGCTTGGCGGAGGGGCTGCTAAGGATTGGTGAGCAGTTCTTC. It yields the protein CASSLAEGLLRIGEQFF.

This clonotype has a handful of counts. CDR3 sequence reads: CASSPNAHGLETQYF. CDR3 in DNA: TGTGCCAGTAGTCCAAACGCACACGGTTTAGAGACCCAGTACTTC. The chain links TRBV19 to TRBJ2-5; D call uncertain. CDR1 is LNHDA and CDR2 is SQIVND in the germline V gene (reference sequence). V lost 5 bases and J lost 4, with 17 bases in between. The CDR3 has 15 amino acids.

This clonotype was detected ten times or more. This CDR3 reads CASSQSGYGYTF. CDR3 sequence (DNA): TGTGCCAGCAGTCAGAGTGGGTATGGCTACACCTTC. The chain is built from TRBV12-3 or TRBV12-4 and TRBJ1-2; D is undetermined. Between the trimmed V and J ends, which lost 5 bases and 5 bases, there was a span of 9 bases. The CDR3 runs to 12 residues.

This clonotype appeared a few times. The chain is built from TRBV29-1 and TRBJ1-1; 8 nucleotides match TRBD1. The CDR3 contains 18 residues. Germline values: CDR1 SQVTM, CDR2 ANQGSEA. Trimming took 0 bases from V and 1 from J; bases not matched to a gene: 13. For the CDR3, the DNA is TGCAGCGTTGAAGATCTTTGCGACAGGGGTCTGCCGAACACTGAAGCTTTCTTT. This codes for CSVEDLCDRGLPNTEAFF.

This clonotype has only a few counts. The rearrangement uses TRBV5-1 and TRBJ1-1, with 7 bases fitting TRBD1. Germline CDR1 SGHRS, CDR2 YFSETQ. The J segment lost 5 bases and the V segment lost 0 bases, leaving 4 bases of the junction unmatched. CDR3 length: 14 residues. This CDR3 is CASSLVQGRTEAFF. DNA for the CDR3: TGCGCCAGCAGCTTGGTACAGGGGCGGACTGAAGCTTTCTTT.

This clonotype was found a few times. CDR3 DNA: TGTGCCAGCAATTCGTTAGTCAGGGGGCCAACTAACTATGGCTACACCTTC. It codes for CASNSLVRGPTNYGYTF. V usage is TRBV28 and J usage is TRBJ1-2, with TRBD1 identical over 8 bases. The CDR3 loop spans 17 amino acids. Germline CDR1 is MDHEN and CDR2 is SYDVKM. The V and J ends lost 7 bases and 0 bases, in that order; junction bases with no gene match: 13.

The V gene is TRBV12-3 or TRBV12-4, the J gene TRBJ2-2; 7 nucleotides align to TRBD1. This CDR3 is built from 14 residues. Trimming at V came to 6 bases and at J to 6 bases, leaving 7 bases not matched to a gene. CDR3 region: CASSIRTGAGELFF. In nucleotides, the CDR3 is TGTGCCAGCAGCATTAGGACAGGAGCCGGGGAGCTGTTTTTT.

The genes are TRBV2 and TRBJ1-1; D remains unclear. Germline assignment: CDR1 SNHLY and CDR2 FYNNEI. This CDR3 has 13 amino acids. V shed 6 bases and J shed 0 bases, with 8 bases lying between them. The CDR3 sequence: CASRPEVNTEAFF. In DNA form, the CDR3 reads TGTGCCAGCAGGCCGGAGGTGAACACTGAAGCTTTCTTT.

The chain joins TRBV5-1 to TRBJ2-2; the match to TRBD2 covers 14 bases. Germline V CDR1 and CDR2: SGHRS, YFSETQ. V lost 4 bases to trimming and J lost 5 bases; unmatched junction nucleotides: 10. The CDR3 is made up of 18 amino acids. CDR3 protein: CASSHRTSGGPGTGELFF. CDR3 DNA: TGCGCCAGCAGCCACCGGACTAGCGGGGGGCCGGGAACCGGGGAGCTGTTTTTT.

The CDR3 DNA reads TGTGCCAGCAGCTTATACGAGGGGTCCTACGAGCAGTACGTC. It yields the protein CASSLYEGSYEQYV. The V call is TRBV11-2, the J call TRBJ2-7; D is possibly TRBD1 or TRBD2 (5 bases each). This CDR3 has 14 amino acids. The germline V gene encodes CDR1 SGHAT and CDR2 FQNNGV. With 2 bases removed from V and 1 base from J, the gap between germline ends came to 9 bases.

This clonotype has only a few counts. The chain employs TRBV4-1 and TRBJ1-1; D gene ambiguous. Germline V gene sequence: CDR1 MGHRA, CDR2 YSYEKL. CDR3 size: 14 residues. Deletions cut 4 bases from V and 1 base from J, with 10 bases between. CDR3 sequence (DNA): TGCGCCAGCAGCCCGTACCAGCGGAACACTGAAGCTTTCTTT. It translates to CASSPYQRNTEAFF.

The chain joins TRBV12-3 or TRBV12-4 to TRBJ1-1; D may be TRBD1 (5 bases). V was cut by 3 bases and J by 5 bases, with 10 bases left in between. This CDR3 has 13 residues. Written as DNA, the CDR3 is TGTGCCAGCAGTTTGGCGGAGGGGACTGAAGCTTTCTTT. Encoded protein: CASSLAEGTEAFF.

This clonotype appeared many times. The chain is built from TRBV4-1 and TRBJ2-1; 15 bases align to TRBD2. V was clipped by 3 bases and J by 4 bases; unmatched bases: 7. The CDR3 covers 18 residues. Per the germline V gene, CDR1 is MGHRA and CDR2 is YSYEKL. In DNA, the CDR3 is TGCGCCAGCAGCCACGGGACTAGCGGGGGGTACATATACAATGAGCAGTTCTTC. Translated, it gives CASSHGTSGGYIYNEQFF.

The chain carries TRBV5-5 and TRBJ2-2; TRBD1 agrees at 8 bases. Per the germline V gene, CDR1 is SGHKS and CDR2 is YYEKEE (reference sequence). V lost 4 bases to trimming and J lost 0 bases; unmatched junction nucleotides: 5. This CDR3 comprises 16 residues. The CDR3 nucleotides are TGTGCCAGCAGCCAGACAGGGGTCGCGAACACCGGGGAGCTGTTTTTT. Amino acids: CASSQTGVANTGELFF.

This clonotype was observed a handful of times. The chain carries TRBV19 and TRBJ1-1, with D tentatively TRBD1 (6 bases). Trimming pared 7 bases from V and 3 bases from J, leaving 15 bases between. The CDR3 is 14 amino acids. Germline values: CDR1 LNHDA, CDR2 SQIVND (reference sequence). The chain's CDR3 is CASNPGELHTEAFF. The CDR3 DNA is TGTGCCAGTAATCCAGGGGAGTTGCACACTGAAGCTTTCTTT.

This clonotype showed up just a few times. The rearrangement joins TRBV6-2 or TRBV6-3 to TRBJ1-5; D not resolved. The CDR3 is 16 amino acids. V was pared by 0 bases and J by 3 bases, with 12 bases between. CDR1 is MNHEY, CDR2 SVGEGT, per germline. The CDR3 loop is CASSYSRRNSNQPQHF. The DNA for the CDR3 is TGTGCCAGCAGTTACTCCCGACGGAATTCCAATCAGCCCCAGCATTTT.

The gene calls are TRBV12-3 or TRBV12-4 and TRBJ2-4, with 10 bases lining up with TRBD1. The CDR3 contains 18 residues. V dropped 2 bases and J dropped 6; count of bases not matched to a gene: 13. CDR3 nucleotides: TGTGCCAGCAGTTTATCACTGGGTTGGGACAGGGGAGGAAACATTCAGTACTTC. Its translation is CASSLSLGWDRGGNIQYF.

This clonotype was seen a few times. This chain joins TRBV29-1 and TRBJ2-5; D gene unclear. CDR3 length equals 12 residues. The germline V gene has CDR1 SQVTM and CDR2 ANQGSEA. Trimming left V 2 bases short and J 5 bases short, with 9 bases between. This CDR3 is CSVELSLETQYF. The DNA of the CDR3 is TGCAGCGTTGAACTTAGCTTGGAGACCCAGTACTTC.

This clonotype has more than one count but fewer than ten. The chain employs TRBV15 and TRBJ2-3, with D maybe TRBD2 (6 bases). Trimming cost V 3 bases and J 2 bases, with 18 bases left between them. Germline CDR1 and CDR2: LNHNV and YYDKDF (reference sequence). The CDR3 is 17 amino acids. The DNA for the CDR3 is TGTGCCACCAGCAGGACCCTTAGCGGACGGAACACAGATACGCAGTATTTT. This codes for CATSRTLSGRNTDTQYF.

This chain joins TRBV12-3 or TRBV12-4 and TRBJ2-7; 10 bases map to TRBD2. The CDR3 spans 16 residues. V was pared by 5 bases and J by 0 bases, with 7 bases of the junction left unmatched. The CDR3 DNA sequence: TGTGCCAGCAGTCCCGGGACTAGCGCTTCCTCCTACGAGCAGTACGTC. Its translation: CASSPGTSASSYEQYV.

The chain employs TRBV7-2 and TRBJ2-3; D gene unclear. The ends were cut back, 5 bases at V and 1 base at J, with 10 bases in the middle. Germline CDR1 SGHTA, CDR2 FQGNSA. The CDR3 spans 14 residues. The CDR3 protein is CASSPARRTDTQYF. CDR3 nucleotides: TGTGCCAGCAGCCCGGCACGCCGCACAGATACGCAGTATTTT.